This T cell receptor beta chain was captured by sequencing in a study of blood T cell repertoires in COVID-19. Original handling: Scientists estimated how many nucleated cells there were by amplifying reference gene primers. Sequenced by immunoSEQ multiplex PCR; TCRdb stores in-frame clones only, minus some. For V, J and clone size, that table is used; D and trimming come from the DNA. The profile shows hundreds of thousands of clones, 80% to 90% of them singletons. This clonotype was obtained from a woman aged 40 to 50 with active or convalescent COVID-19. The source material was peripheral blood.

The CDR3 is CATSRPRQGGNTIYF. The CDR3 DNA sequence: TGTGCCACCAGCAGACCCCGACAGGGTGGAAACACCATATATTTT. This chain joins TRBV15 and TRBJ1-3, with 7 bases identical to TRBD1. After removal of 2 bases from V and 3 bases from J, the junction contained 4 bases not matched to a gene. Germline V gene data show CDR1 as LNHNV and CDR2 as YYDKDF (reference sequence). The CDR3 is 15 residues long.